The clone carrying this T cell receptor (beta chain) was counted at least ten times. Antigen: not known. Data came from immunoSEQ multiplex PCR; TCRdb stores just in-frame clones and leaves some out. This table has a few hundred thousand clones, over 50% appearing once. V was pared by 2 bases and J by 11 bases, with 8 bases between. The CDR3 extends over 11 amino acids. The germline V gene encodes CDR1 ENHRY and CDR2 SYGVKD. The data were taken from a study of shared clonotypes between healthy human individuals. Study observations and caveats: Generation probabilities of non-shared clonotypes were lower (relative to those shared by all four donors).

Caucasian adults living in Nashville, Tennessee, provided all samples. Sequenced sample: memory CD4+ T cells sorted from blood. Subset described: CD45RA-negative fraction. The chain employs TRBV10-3 and TRBJ2-3; the D gene is possibly TRBD2 (6 bases). This receptor was identified in a man aged 25 to 45 in good health. CDR3 protein: CAISEGGMQYF. CDR3 nucleotides: TGTGCCATCAGTGAGGGGGGGATGCAGTATTTT.